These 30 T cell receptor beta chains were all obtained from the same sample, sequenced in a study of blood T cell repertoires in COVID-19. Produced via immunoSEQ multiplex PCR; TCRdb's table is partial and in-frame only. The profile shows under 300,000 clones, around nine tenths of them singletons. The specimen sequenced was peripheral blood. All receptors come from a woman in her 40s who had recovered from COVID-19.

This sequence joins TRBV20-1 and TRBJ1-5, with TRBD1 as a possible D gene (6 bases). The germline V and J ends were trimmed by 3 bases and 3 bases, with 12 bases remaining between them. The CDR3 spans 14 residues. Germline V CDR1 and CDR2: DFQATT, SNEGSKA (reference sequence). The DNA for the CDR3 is TGCAGTGCTAGTATAGACAGGTACAATCAGCCCCAGCATTTT. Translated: CSASIDRYNQPQHF.

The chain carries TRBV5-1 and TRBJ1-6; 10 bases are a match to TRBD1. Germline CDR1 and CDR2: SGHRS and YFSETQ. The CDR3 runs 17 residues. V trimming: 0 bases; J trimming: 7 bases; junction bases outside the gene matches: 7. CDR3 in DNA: TGCGCCAGCAGCTTGGTCGCGACAGGGGGCCAGAATTCACCCCTCCACTTT. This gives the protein CASSLVATGGQNSPLHF.

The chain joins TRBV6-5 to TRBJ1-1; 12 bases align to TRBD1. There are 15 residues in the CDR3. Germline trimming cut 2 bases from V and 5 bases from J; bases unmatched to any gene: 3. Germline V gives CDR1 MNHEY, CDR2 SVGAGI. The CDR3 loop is CASSYGTGGRTEAFF. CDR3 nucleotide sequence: TGTGCCAGCAGTTACGGGACAGGGGGCAGGACTGAAGCTTTCTTT.

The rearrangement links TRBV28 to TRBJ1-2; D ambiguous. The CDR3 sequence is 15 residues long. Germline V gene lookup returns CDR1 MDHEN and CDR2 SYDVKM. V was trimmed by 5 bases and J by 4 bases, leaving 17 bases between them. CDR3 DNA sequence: TGTGCCAGCAGTCGCCGACGCCGGGGAAGCTATGGCTACACCTTC. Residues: CASSRRRRGSYGYTF.

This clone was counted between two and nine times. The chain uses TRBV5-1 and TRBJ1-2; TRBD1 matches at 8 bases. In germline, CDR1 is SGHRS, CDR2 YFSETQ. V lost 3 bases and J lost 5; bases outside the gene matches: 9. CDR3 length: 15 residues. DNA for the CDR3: TGCGCCAGCAGCTCTGGCACAGGGGGAGGTTATGGCTACACCTTC. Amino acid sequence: CASSSGTGGGYGYTF.

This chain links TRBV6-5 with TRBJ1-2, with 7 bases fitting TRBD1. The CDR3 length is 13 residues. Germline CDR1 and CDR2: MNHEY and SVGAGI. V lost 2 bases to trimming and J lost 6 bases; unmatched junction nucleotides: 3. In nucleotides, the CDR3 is TGTGCCAGCAGTTACCAGACAGGGAATGGCTACACCTTC. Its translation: CASSYQTGNGYTF.

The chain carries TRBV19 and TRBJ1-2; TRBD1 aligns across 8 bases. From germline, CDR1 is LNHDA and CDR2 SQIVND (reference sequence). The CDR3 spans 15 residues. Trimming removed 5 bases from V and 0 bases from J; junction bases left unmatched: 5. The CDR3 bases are TGTGCCAGTAGTTCCCGGACAGGGCCTAACTATGGCTACACCTTC. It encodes CASSSRTGPNYGYTF.

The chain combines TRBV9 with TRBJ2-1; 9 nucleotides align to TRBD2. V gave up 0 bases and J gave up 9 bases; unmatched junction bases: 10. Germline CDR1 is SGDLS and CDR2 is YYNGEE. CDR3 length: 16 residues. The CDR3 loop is CASSVVGGGASPEQFF. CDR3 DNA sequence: TGTGCCAGCAGCGTAGTAGGCGGGGGGGCCTCGCCTGAGCAGTTCTTC.

The CDR3: CASSGGQGNTIYF. CDR3 coding DNA: TGTGCCAGCAGTGGGGGACAAGGAAACACCATATATTTT. The V call is TRBV6-6, the J call TRBJ1-3; tentative D call: TRBD1 (6 bases). CDR1 and CDR2 (germline): MNHNY, SVGAGI (reference sequence). The V gene lost 5 bases and the J gene lost 4 bases, with 9 bases spanning the gap. CDR3 length equals 13 residues.

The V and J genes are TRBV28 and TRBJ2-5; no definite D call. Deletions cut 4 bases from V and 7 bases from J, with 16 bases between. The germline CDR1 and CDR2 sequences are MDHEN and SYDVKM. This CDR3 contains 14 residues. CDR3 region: CASSSNQLFGTQYF. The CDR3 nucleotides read TGTGCCAGCAGTTCCAACCAACTTTTTGGGACCCAGTACTTC.

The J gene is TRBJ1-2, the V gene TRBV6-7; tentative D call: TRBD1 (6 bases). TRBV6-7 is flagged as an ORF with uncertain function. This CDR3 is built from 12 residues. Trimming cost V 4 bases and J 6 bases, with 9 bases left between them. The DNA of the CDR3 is TGTGCCAGCAGTTTCGACAGGAATGGCTACACCTTC. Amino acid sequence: CASSFDRNGYTF.

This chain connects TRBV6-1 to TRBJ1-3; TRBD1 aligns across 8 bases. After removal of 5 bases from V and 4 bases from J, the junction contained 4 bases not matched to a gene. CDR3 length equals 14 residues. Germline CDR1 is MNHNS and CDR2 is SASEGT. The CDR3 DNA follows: TGTGCCAGCAGTCCAGGGGGCCTCGGAAACACCATATATTTT. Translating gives CASSPGGLGNTIYF.

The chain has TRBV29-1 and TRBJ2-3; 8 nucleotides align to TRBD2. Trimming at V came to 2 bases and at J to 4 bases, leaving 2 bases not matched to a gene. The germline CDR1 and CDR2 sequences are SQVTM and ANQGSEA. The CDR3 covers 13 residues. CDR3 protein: CSVERTSPDTQYF. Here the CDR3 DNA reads TGCAGCGTTGAACGGACTAGCCCAGATACGCAGTATTTT.

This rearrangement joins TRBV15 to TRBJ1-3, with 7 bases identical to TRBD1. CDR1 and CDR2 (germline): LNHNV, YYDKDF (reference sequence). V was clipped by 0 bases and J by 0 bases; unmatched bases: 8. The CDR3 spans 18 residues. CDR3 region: CATSRDPTGTTSGNTIYF. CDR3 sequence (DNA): TGTGCCACCAGCAGAGATCCGACAGGGACAACCTCTGGAAACACCATATATTTT.

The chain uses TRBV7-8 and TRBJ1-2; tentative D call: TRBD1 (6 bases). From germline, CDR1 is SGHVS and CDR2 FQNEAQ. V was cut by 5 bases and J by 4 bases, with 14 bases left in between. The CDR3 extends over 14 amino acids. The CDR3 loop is CASSRSGQRYGYTF. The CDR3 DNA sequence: TGTGCCAGCAGCCGGAGTGGACAGCGCTATGGCTACACCTTC.

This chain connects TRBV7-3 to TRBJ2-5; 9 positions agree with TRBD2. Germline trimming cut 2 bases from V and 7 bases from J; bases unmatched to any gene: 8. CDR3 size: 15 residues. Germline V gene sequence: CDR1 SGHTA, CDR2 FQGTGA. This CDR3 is CASSLVAGEIGTQYF. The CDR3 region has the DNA TGTGCCAGCAGCTTAGTAGCGGGAGAGATCGGGACCCAGTACTTC.

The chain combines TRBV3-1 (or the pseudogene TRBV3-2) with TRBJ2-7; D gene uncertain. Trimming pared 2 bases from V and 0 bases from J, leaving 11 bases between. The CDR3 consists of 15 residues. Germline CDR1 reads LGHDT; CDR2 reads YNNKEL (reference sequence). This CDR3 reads CASSQSGRYSYEQYF. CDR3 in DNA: TGTGCCAGCAGCCAATCCGGCAGGTACTCCTACGAGCAGTACTTC.

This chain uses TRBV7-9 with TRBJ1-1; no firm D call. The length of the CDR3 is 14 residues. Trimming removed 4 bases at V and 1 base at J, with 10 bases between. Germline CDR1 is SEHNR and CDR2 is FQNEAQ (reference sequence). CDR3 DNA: TGTGCCAGCAGCTCCAGTGCCCAGAACACTGAAGCTTTCTTT. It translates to CASSSSAQNTEAFF.

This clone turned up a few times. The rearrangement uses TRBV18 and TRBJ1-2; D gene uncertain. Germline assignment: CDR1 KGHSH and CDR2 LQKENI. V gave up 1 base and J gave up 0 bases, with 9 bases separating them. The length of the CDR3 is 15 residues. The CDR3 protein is CASSPLGRTNYGYTF. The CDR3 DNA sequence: TGTGCCAGCTCACCACTGGGCAGGACTAACTATGGCTACACCTTC.

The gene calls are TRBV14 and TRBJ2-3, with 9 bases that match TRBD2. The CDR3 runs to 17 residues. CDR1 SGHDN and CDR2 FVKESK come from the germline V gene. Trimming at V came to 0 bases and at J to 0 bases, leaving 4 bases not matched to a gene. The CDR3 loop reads CASSQEFTSGSTDTQYF. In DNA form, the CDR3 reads TGTGCCAGCAGCCAAGAGTTTACTAGCGGGAGCACAGATACGCAGTATTTT.

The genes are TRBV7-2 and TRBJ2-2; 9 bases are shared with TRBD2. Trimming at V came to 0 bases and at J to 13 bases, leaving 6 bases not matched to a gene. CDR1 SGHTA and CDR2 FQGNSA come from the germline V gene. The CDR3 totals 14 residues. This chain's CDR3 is CASSLAREGFRLFF. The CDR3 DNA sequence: TGTGCCAGCAGCTTAGCGCGGGAGGGGTTCAGGCTGTTTTTT.

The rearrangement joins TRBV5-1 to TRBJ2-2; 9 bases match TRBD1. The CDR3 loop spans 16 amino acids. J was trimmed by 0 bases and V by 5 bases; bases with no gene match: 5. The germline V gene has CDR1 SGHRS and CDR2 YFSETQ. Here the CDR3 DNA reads TGCGCCAGCAGTCTTACAGGGGGCCCGAACACCGGGGAGCTGTTTTTT. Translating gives CASSLTGGPNTGELFF.

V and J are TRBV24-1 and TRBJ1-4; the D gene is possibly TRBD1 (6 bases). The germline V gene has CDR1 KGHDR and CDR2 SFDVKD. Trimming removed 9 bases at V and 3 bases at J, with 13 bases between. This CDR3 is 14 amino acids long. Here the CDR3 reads CATATGRANEKLFF. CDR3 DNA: TGTGCCACCGCAACAGGGAGGGCTAATGAAAAACTGTTTTTT.

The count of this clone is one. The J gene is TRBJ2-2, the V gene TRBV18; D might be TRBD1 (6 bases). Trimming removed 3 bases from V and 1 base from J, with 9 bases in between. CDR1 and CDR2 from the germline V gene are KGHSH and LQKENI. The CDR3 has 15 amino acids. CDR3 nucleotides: TGTGCCAGCTCACCGCCACAGGGGAACACCGGGGAGCTGTTTTTT. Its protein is CASSPPQGNTGELFF. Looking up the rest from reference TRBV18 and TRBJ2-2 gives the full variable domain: NAGVMQNPRHLVRRRGQEARLRCSPMKGHSHVYWYRQLPEEGLKFMVYLQKENIIDESGMPKERFSAEFPKEGPSILRIQQVVRGDSAAYFCASSPPQGNTGELFFGEGSRLTVL.

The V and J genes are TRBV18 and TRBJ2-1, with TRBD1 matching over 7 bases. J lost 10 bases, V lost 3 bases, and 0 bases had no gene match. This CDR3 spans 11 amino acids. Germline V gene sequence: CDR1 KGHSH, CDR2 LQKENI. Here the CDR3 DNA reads TGTGCCAGCTCACCGGACAGGGAGCAGTTCTTC. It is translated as CASSPDREQFF.

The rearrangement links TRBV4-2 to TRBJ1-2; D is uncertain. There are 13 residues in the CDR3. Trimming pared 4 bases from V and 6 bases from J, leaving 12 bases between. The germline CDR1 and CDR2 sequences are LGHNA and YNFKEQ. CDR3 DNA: TGTGCCAGCAGCCCAAGAGACGGAGATGGCTACACCTTC. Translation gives CASSPRDGDGYTF.

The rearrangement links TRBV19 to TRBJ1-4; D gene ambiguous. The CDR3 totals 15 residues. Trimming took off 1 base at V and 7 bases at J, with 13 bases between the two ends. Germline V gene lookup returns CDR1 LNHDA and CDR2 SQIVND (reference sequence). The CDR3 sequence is CASSIVPAVGEKLFF. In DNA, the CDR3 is TGTGCCAGTAGTATAGTTCCCGCGGTGGGTGAAAAACTGTTTTTT.

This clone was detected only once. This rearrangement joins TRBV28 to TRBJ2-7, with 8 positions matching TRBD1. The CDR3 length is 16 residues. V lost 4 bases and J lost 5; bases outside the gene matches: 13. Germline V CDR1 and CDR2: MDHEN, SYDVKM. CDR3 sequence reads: CASSSLGTGKFDEQYF. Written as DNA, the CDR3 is TGTGCCAGCAGTTCCCTGGGGACAGGTAAATTCGACGAGCAGTACTTC.

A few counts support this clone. CDR3 loop: CAWSGDRGHQPQHF. CDR3 nucleotides: TGTGCCTGGAGTGGGGACAGGGGGCATCAGCCCCAGCATTTT. The chain couples TRBV30 to TRBJ1-5; 12 bases align to TRBD1. The CDR3 has 14 residues. Trimming cost V 1 base and J 5 bases; bases outside gene matches: 0. The V gene's germline CDR1 is GTSNPN and CDR2 SVGIG (reference sequence).

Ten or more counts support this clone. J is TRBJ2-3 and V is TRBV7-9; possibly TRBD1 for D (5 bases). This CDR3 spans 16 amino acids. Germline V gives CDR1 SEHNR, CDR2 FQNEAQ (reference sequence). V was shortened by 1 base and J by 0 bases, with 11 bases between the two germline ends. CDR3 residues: CASSLVQGGSTDTQYF. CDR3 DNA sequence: TGTGCCAGCAGCTTAGTGCAGGGCGGCAGCACAGATACGCAGTATTTT.